This T cell receptor beta chain was recovered during a study of blood T cell repertoires in COVID-19. Background on the study: There were acute and convalescent COVID-19 samples, and they came from the United States, Italy and Spain. T cells, B-cell-depleted T cells, or PBMCs provided the cDNA or gDNA that served as material.

Germline V lookup: CDR1 LGHNA, CDR2 YSLEER. This CDR3 comprises 13 residues. V was pared by 3 bases and J by 7 bases, with 10 bases between. The method was immunoSEQ multiplex PCR; TCRdb's version includes in-frame clones alone and lacks a portion of them. The table shows 110,000 to 150,000 clones, with approximately 80% occurring only once. Sequencing was done on a sample of peripheral blood. The sequence came from a human donor in a cohort sampled during active COVID-19. The rearrangement uses TRBV4-3 and TRBJ1-3; possibly TRBD1 for D (5 bases). This chain's CDR3 is CASSHLTVNTIYF. DNA for the CDR3: TGCGCCAGCAGCCACCTGACAGTGAACACCATATATTTT.